These 16 T cell receptor beta chains were all obtained from the same sample, sequenced in a study of T cells in localized non-small cell lung cancer. Data came from immunoSEQ multiplex PCR; TCRdb stores just in-frame clones and leaves some out. This table has 75,000 to 80,000 clones, around 80% appearing once. The sequencing used peripheral blood, collected before any cancer treatment. The receptors derive from a female donor of 60 years or more with stage I lung adenocarcinoma.

This rearrangement joins TRBV27 to TRBJ1-6, with D perhaps TRBD1 (5 bases). This CDR3 region has 15 residues. Trimming pared 2 bases from V and 9 bases from J, leaving 14 bases between. The V gene's germline CDR1 is MNHEY and CDR2 SMNVEV (reference sequence). This chain's CDR3 is CASSLGRGSASPLHF. The DNA of the CDR3 is TGTGCCAGCAGTTTAGGGCGGGGGTCGGCTTCACCCCTCCACTTT.

The rearrangement links TRBV28 to TRBJ2-7, with 9 nucleotides matching TRBD1. This CDR3 has 15 amino acids. Germline CDR1 reads MDHEN; CDR2 reads SYDVKM. The ends lost 6 bases at V and 4 bases at J; junction bases unmatched: 10. The CDR3 loop reads CASSLAGQGLYEQYF. The CDR3 coding sequence is TGTGCCAGCAGCCTCGCCGGACAGGGGTTGTACGAGCAGTACTTC. The variable domain in full, with the rest retrieved from reference TRBV28 and TRBJ2-7, is DVKVTQSSRYLVKRTGEKVFLECVQDMDHENMFWYRQDPGLGLRLIYFSYDVKMKEKGDIPEGYSVSREKKERFSLILESASTNQTSMYLCASSLAGQGLYEQYFGPGTRLTVT.

The chain is built from TRBV19 and TRBJ1-1; TRBD1 aligns across 12 bases. J was trimmed by 5 bases and V by 6 bases; bases with no gene match: 7. Germline V gene sequence: CDR1 LNHDA, CDR2 SQIVND (reference sequence). The CDR3 runs 15 residues. CDR3 sequence: CASRGDRGQGTEAFF. As DNA, the CDR3 is TGTGCCAGTAGGGGGGACAGGGGGCAGGGGACTGAAGCTTTCTTT.

This clone has at least ten counts. The chain recombines TRBV11-2 with TRBJ1-1; unclear D gene. The CDR3 has 13 residues. CDR1 is SGHAT and CDR2 is FQNNGV in the germline V gene. V lost 5 bases and J 3 bases, leaving 10 bases between the germline ends. The CDR3 spells CASSVDGDTEAFF. The CDR3 coding sequence is TGTGCCAGCAGCGTGGACGGGGACACTGAAGCTTTCTTT. The entire variable domain, with the rest obtained from reference TRBV11-2 and TRBJ1-1, is as follows: EAGVAQSPRYKIIEKRQSVAFWCNPISGHATLYWYQQILGQGPKLLIQFQNNGVVDDSQLPKDRFSAERLKGVDSTLKIQPAKLEDSAVYLCASSVDGDTEAFFGQGTRLTVV.

This chain joins TRBV4-3 and TRBJ2-7; D might be TRBD1 (6 bases). From germline, CDR1 is LGHNA and CDR2 YSLEER. CDR3 length: 17 residues. Between the trimmed V and J ends, which lost 4 bases and 0 bases, there was a span of 19 bases. This CDR3 reads CASSRDPGTKSSYEQYF. The CDR3 DNA reads TGCGCCAGCAGCCGCGATCCCGGGACAAAAAGCTCCTACGAGCAGTACTTC.

This chain uses TRBV4-2 with TRBJ2-1; 8 nucleotides agree with TRBD1. Unmatched junction bases numbered 3, after V lost 0 bases and J lost 8 bases. The CDR3 contains 14 residues. The germline V gene encodes CDR1 LGHNA and CDR2 YNFKEQ. DNA of the CDR3: TGTGCCAGCAGCCAAGAACAGGGGGTAGATGAGCAGTTCTTC. The encoded protein is CASSQEQGVDEQFF.

J is TRBJ1-5 and V is TRBV5-8, with 8 bases lining up with TRBD1. Germline-derived CDR1 and CDR2 are SGHTS and YDEGEE. J was trimmed by 3 bases and V by 0 bases; bases with no gene match: 2. CDR3 size: 15 residues. Here the CDR3 DNA reads TGTGCCAGCAGCTTGGACAGGGGGGCCAATCAGCCCCAGCATTTT. This sequence encodes CASSLDRGANQPQHF.

CDR3 region: CAWSRQGRMNTEAFF. CDR3 bases: TGTGCCTGGAGTCGTCAGGGCAGGATGAACACTGAAGCTTTCTTT. This chain connects TRBV30 to TRBJ1-1; a possible D gene is TRBD1 (5 bases). The CDR3 runs to 15 residues. The V gene lost 2 bases and the J gene lost 0 bases, with 13 bases spanning the gap. Germline loops: CDR1 GTSNPN, CDR2 SVGIG (reference sequence).

This chain uses TRBV6-5 with TRBJ1-2, with a weak D call TRBD1 (5 bases). Trimming took 0 bases from V and 8 from J, leaving 10 bases between them. CDR1 and CDR2 (germline): MNHEY, SVGAGI. The CDR3 runs 13 residues. CDR3 DNA: TGTGCCAGCAGTTACTCAGGGGCTCGAGGCTACACCTTC. Translated, it gives CASSYSGARGYTF.

V usage is TRBV19 and J usage is TRBJ2-2; 11 bases are shared with TRBD2. The CDR3 runs to 14 residues. Trimming removed 3 bases from V and 6 bases from J; junction bases left unmatched: 0. Germline lookup yields CDR1 LNHDA and CDR2 SQIVND (reference sequence). Here the CDR3 reads CASSMGLAAGELFF. DNA of the CDR3: TGTGCCAGTAGTATGGGACTAGCGGCCGGGGAGCTGTTTTTT.

J is TRBJ1-6 and V is TRBV9; 9 bases align to TRBD1. The trim removed 3 bases at V and 10 bases at J, leaving 14 bases unmatched. From germline, CDR1 is SGDLS and CDR2 YYNGEE. This CDR3 is built from 17 residues. CDR3: CASSGLGTGPSGSPLHF. The CDR3, as DNA: TGTGCCAGCAGCGGATTGGGGACAGGGCCGTCCGGGTCACCCCTCCACTTT.

This clone was counted once. The chain recombines TRBV29-1 with TRBJ2-3; TRBD1 matches 7 bases. Germline CDR1 and CDR2: SQVTM and ANQGSEA. V trimming: 0 bases; J trimming: 1 base; junction bases outside the gene matches: 4. This CDR3 is 15 amino acids long. For the CDR3, the DNA is TGCAGCGTTGAAGATCTAGGACAGGGCACAGATACGCAGTATTTT. Translation: CSVEDLGQGTDTQYF.

The chain uses TRBV7-2 and TRBJ2-3; 10 nucleotides match TRBD2. This CDR3 contains 19 residues. Germline V lookup: CDR1 SGHTA, CDR2 FQGNSA. V lost 0 bases, J lost 2 bases, and 11 bases stayed unmatched. CDR3 DNA sequence: TGTGCCAGCAGCTTAGCCGGGGCTAGCGGGAGATGGGACACAGATACGCAGTATTTT. Translation: CASSLAGASGRWDTDTQYF.

The J gene is TRBJ1-2, the V gene TRBV29-1; D call uncertain. Germline loops: CDR1 SQVTM, CDR2 ANQGSEA. The CDR3 consists of 13 residues. V lost 4 bases and J lost 4, with 13 bases in between. DNA for the CDR3: TGCAGCGTTGTTTGGGCGCTAAGCTATGGCTACACCTTC. The encoded protein is CSVVWALSYGYTF.

The table lists this clone with a few counts. The rearrangement joins TRBV14 to TRBJ2-5; a weak D match, TRBD2 (7 bases). The CDR3 extends over 15 amino acids. V dropped 4 bases and J dropped 2 bases, with 14 bases sitting between them. Germline loops: CDR1 SGHDN, CDR2 FVKESK. The CDR3 sequence is CASSLSGGPQETQYF. In nucleotides, the CDR3 is TGTGCCAGCAGCCTTTCGGGGGGCCCTCAAGAGACCCAGTACTTC.

The chain has TRBV19 and TRBJ1-1; D might be TRBD1 (5 bases). The germline CDR1 and CDR2 sequences are LNHDA and SQIVND (reference sequence). The V end was cut by 2 bases, the J end by 4 bases, with 17 bases between. The CDR3 runs to 16 residues. The CDR3 DNA reads TGTGCCAGTAGTATAAGATTTGAGGCGGGGGGCACTGAAGCTTTCTTT. Translated, it gives CASSIRFEAGGTEAFF.